Listed below are T cell receptor beta chains from one sample, sequenced in a study of Ad26.COV2.S vaccination and SARS-CoV-2 variants. TCRdb's copy holds only in-frame clones and misses some; the assay was immunoSEQ multiplex PCR. The sample contains about 480,000 clones, roughly 87% of which appear only once. Sequences were derived from peripheral blood, sampled in a trial of Ad26.COV2.S vaccine versus placebo. These receptors were collected from a person between 18 and 60 years old who received the Ad26.COV2.S COVID-19 vaccine or a placebo. Both conserved end residues are part of each CDR3. The D gene is left open where the match is weak. The size of a clone is reported for some rows only, either as once, few or many, or as a class for expanded clones.

clone_size j_call d_call v_call cdr3_aa cdr3_nt
- TRBJ2-4 TRBD1 TRBV4-1 CASSQDKARGQADKNIQYF TGCGCCAGCAGCCAAGATAAGGCCAGGGGGCAAGCTGACAAAAACATTCAGTACTTC
- TRBJ2-3 - TRBV9 CASSVDRKDTQYF TGTGCCAGCAGCGTAGATAGAAAAGATACGCAGTATTTT
- TRBJ2-2 - TRBV19 CASSKGNQNTGELFF TGTGCCAGTAGTAAAGGGAATCAGAACACCGGGGAGCTGTTTTTT
- TRBJ2-7 - TRBV6-5 CASSYGRAYEQYF TGTGCCAGCAGTTACGGCAGGGCTTACGAGCAGTACTTC
- TRBJ1-1 - TRBV15 CATSREARAAEAFF TGTGCCACCAGCAGAGAGGCCAGGGCGGCTGAAGCTTTCTTT
- TRBJ2-3 TRBD1 TRBV7-3 CASRAGGGGQYF TGTGCCAGCAGAGCAGGGGGCGGTGGGCAGTATTTT
- TRBJ2-7 - TRBV10-2 CASSVAGYEQYF TGCGCCAGCAGTGTTGCGGGCTACGAGCAGTACTTC
- TRBJ2-6 - TRBV4-3 CASSLRPSGGANVLTF TGCGCCAGCAGTCTCAGGCCCTCAGGTGGGGCCAACGTCCTGACTTTC
- TRBJ2-1 - TRBV19 CASRALAPGDNEQFF TGTGCCAGTAGGGCCCTGGCCCCCGGGGACAATGAGCAGTTCTTC
- TRBJ2-1 TRBD2 TRBV7-8 CASSQTSGRTGEQFF TGTGCCAGCAGCCAAACTAGCGGGAGAACAGGGGAGCAGTTCTTC
- TRBJ2-1 TRBD2 TRBV19 CASSIGGGRRYNEQFF TGTGCCAGTAGTATAGGTGGCGGGAGAAGGTACAATGAGCAGTTCTTC
once TRBJ2-7 - TRBV28 CASSLRGSYEQYF TGTGCCAGCAGTTTAAGGGGAAGCTACGAGCAGTACTTC
- TRBJ2-7 - TRBV4-2 CASSQAVGREQYF TGTGCCAGCAGCCAAGCTGTTGGAAGGGAGCAGTACTTC
- TRBJ2-1 TRBD2 TRBV6-6 CASRAGGPILYNEQFF TGTGCCAGCAGAGCGGGAGGGCCTATCCTCTACAATGAGCAGTTCTTC
- TRBJ1-2 TRBD1 TRBV28 CASSFGTGPYGYTF TGTGCCAGCAGCTTCGGGACAGGTCCTTATGGCTACACCTTC
- TRBJ1-6 TRBD1 TRBV5-4 CASSSRDRDNSPLHF TGTGCCAGCAGCTCCCGGGACAGGGACAATTCACCCCTCCACTTT
- TRBJ1-1 - TRBV29-1 CSVVRQMNTEAFF TGCAGCGTTGTTCGACAGATGAACACTGAAGCTTTCTTT
once TRBJ2-1 - TRBV15 CATSRGGGPVEQFF TGTGCCACCAGCAGAGGTGGGGGGCCTGTTGAGCAGTTCTTC
once TRBJ1-1 TRBD1 TRBV29-1 CSVVEQGEVAFF TGCAGCGTTGTAGAACAGGGGGAGGTAGCTTTCTTT
- TRBJ2-1 - TRBV27 CASSLLRGEQFF TGTGCCAGCAGTTTATTGAGGGGGGAGCAGTTCTTC
once TRBJ1-2 - TRBV19 CASSIGGINYGYTF TGTGCCAGTAGTATAGGGGGGATCAACTATGGCTACACCTTC
- TRBJ2-7 TRBD1 TRBV7-2 CASSQGTGRYEQYF TGTGCCAGCAGCCAGGGGACAGGGCGCTACGAGCAGTACTTC
- TRBJ1-2 - TRBV28 CASRGWEQQNYGYTF TGTGCCAGCAGGGGGTGGGAACAGCAGAACTATGGCTACACCTTC
- TRBJ1-6 - TRBV3-1/TRBV3-2 CASSRRGHNSPLHF TGTGCCAGCAGCCGTCGGGGGCACAATTCACCCCTCCACTTT
- TRBJ2-1 - TRBV2 CASSVDFYNEQFF TGTGCCAGCAGTGTAGACTTTTACAATGAGCAGTTCTTC
- TRBJ2-5 - TRBV5-4 CASSLDIGQAQYF TGTGCCAGCAGCTTGGATATAGGGCAGGCCCAGTACTTC
few TRBJ2-1 - TRBV2 CASSLTSRGGRYNEQFF TGTGCCAGCAGCCTAACATCGAGGGGAGGACGGTACAATGAGCAGTTCTTC
- TRBJ2-5 - TRBV5-1 CASSLGLQETQYF TGCGCCAGCAGCCTAGGTCTTCAAGAGACCCAGTACTTC
- TRBJ1-2 - TRBV5-4 CASSRARGYGYTF TGTGCCAGCAGCAGGGCCCGGGGTTATGGCTACACCTTC
- TRBJ2-3 - TRBV4-3 CASSQDRVTPGLQNTDTQYF TGCGCCAGCAGCCAAGATAGGGTCACCCCGGGACTCCAAAACACAGATACGCAGTATTTT
few TRBJ2-7 - TRBV7-9 CASSDTGYEQYF TGTGCCAGCAGCGATACAGGGTACGAGCAGTACTTC
- TRBJ1-1 - TRBV6-6 CASSPNTEAFF TGTGCCAGCAGTCCGAACACTGAAGCTTTCTTT
- TRBJ1-5 - TRBV2 CASQDTYQPQHF TGTGCCTCCCAGGACACCTATCAGCCCCAGCATTTT
few TRBJ1-1 TRBD1 TRBV27 CASSLQGALNTEAFF TGTGCCAGCAGTTTACAGGGGGCTTTGAACACTGAAGCTTTCTTT
- TRBJ2-1 TRBD2 TRBV5-5 CASSQLAGTYNEQFF TGTGCCAGCAGCCAGCTAGCGGGAACCTACAATGAGCAGTTCTTC
- TRBJ1-5 TRBD1 TRBV6-6 CASSTGTGGYGFSFSNQPQHF TGTGCCAGCAGCACCGGGACAGGGGGCTATGGTTTTTCATTTAGCAATCAGCCCCAGCATTTT
- TRBJ2-2 TRBD2 TRBV5-6 CASSSLAGGVTGELFF TGTGCCAGCAGCTCCTTAGCGGGAGGGGTCACCGGGGAGCTGTTTTTT
- TRBJ2-5 TRBD2 TRBV28 CASRGTSGSRTETQYF TGTGCCAGCAGAGGGACTAGCGGGAGTCGGACAGAGACCCAGTACTTC
- TRBJ1-1 - TRBV6-5 CASSYSGRQNTEAFF TGTGCCAGCAGTTACTCCGGACGGCAAAACACTGAAGCTTTCTTT
few TRBJ2-4 - TRBV14 CASSPPGILAKNIQYF TGTGCCAGCAGCCCTCCGGGAATCCTAGCCAAAAACATTCAGTACTTC
- TRBJ1-2 TRBD1 TRBV2 CASSEQGVWSRGYTF TGTGCCAGCAGTGAACAGGGGGTTTGGTCTAGGGGCTACACCTTC
- TRBJ2-3 - TRBV5-4 CASSLGGADTQYF TGTGCCAGCAGCTTGGGGGGGGCAGATACGCAGTATTTT
- TRBJ2-1 - TRBV28 CASSGIKLNEQFF TGTGCCAGCAGTGGAATTAAGTTGAATGAGCAGTTCTTC
- TRBJ1-4 - TRBV4-3 CASSQRGDEKLFF TGCGCCAGCAGCCAGAGGGGGGATGAAAAACTGTTTTTT
once TRBJ2-1 - TRBV20-1 CSARGVNEQFF TGCAGTGCTAGAGGTGTAAATGAGCAGTTCTTC